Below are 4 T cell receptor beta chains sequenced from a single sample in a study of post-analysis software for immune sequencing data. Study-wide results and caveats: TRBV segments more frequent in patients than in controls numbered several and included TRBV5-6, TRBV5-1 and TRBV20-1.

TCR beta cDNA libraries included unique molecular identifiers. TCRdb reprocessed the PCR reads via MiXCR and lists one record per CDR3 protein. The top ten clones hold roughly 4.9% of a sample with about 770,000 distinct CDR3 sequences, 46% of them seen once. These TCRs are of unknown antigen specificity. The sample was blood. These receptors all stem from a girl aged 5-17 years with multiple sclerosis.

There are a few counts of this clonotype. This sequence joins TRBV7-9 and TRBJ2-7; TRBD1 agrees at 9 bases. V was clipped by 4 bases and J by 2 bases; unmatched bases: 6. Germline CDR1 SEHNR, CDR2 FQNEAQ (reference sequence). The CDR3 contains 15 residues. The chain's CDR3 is CASSSTGGLAYEQYF. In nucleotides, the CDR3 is TGTGCCAGCAGCTCGACAGGGGGTCTGGCCTACGAGCAGTACTTC.

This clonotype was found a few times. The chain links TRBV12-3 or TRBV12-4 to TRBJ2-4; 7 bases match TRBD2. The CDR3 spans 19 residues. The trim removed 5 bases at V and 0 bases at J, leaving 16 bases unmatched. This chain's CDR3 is CASSVSGTKLRGAKNIQYF. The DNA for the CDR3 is TGTGCCAGCAGTGTATCCGGGACTAAACTTAGGGGAGCCAAAAACATTCAGTACTTC.

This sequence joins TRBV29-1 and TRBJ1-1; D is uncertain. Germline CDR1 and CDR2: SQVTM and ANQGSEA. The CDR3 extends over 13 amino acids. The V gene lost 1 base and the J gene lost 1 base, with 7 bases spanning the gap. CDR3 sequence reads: CSVEVSGNTEAFF. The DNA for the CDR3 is TGCAGCGTTGAAGTCTCTGGGAACACTGAAGCTTTCTTT.

The CDR3 DNA follows: TGCAGTGCTATCTCCGGGACTAGCGGGAGTGGAGACTACAATGAGCAGTTCTTC. Encoded protein: CSAISGTSGSGDYNEQFF. The rearrangement joins TRBV20-1 to TRBJ2-1, with TRBD2 matching over 14 bases. With 4 bases clipped from V and 3 bases from J, the junction kept 11 bases outside the gene matches. The V gene's germline CDR1 is DFQATT and CDR2 SNEGSKA (reference sequence). This CDR3 region has 18 residues.